The clone carrying this TCR beta chain was recorded many times. What it binds is unknown. Only one heparinised blood draw was taken per donor, and its volume averaged roughly 0.12 L. All sorted populations exceeded 98% purity. This entry comes from a study of beta chain features in type 1 diabetes. Per the germline V gene, CDR1 is SEHNR and CDR2 is FQNEAQ (reference sequence). With 7 bases removed from V and 0 bases from J, the gap between germline ends came to 16 bases. The CDR3 contains 15 residues. Expressed TCRB transcripts were sequenced after all isolated RNA was converted to cDNA. Using immunoSEQ multiplex PCR, the repertoire was profiled, and TCRdb retains in-frame clones only, with some absent. The top ten hold about 2.1% of the sample, which has about 150,000 clones, more than 9.5% seen once. Study findings and constraints: Healthy donors had naive, central memory and Treg TCRB repertoires that appeared less similar than those seen among patients.

The sequencing sample was made of central memory CD4+ T cells from blood. This sequence was found in a man aged 18 to 35 in good health. J is TRBJ2-7 and V is TRBV7-9, with D maybe TRBD1 (5 bases). Written as DNA, the CDR3 is TGTGCCAGCATCCTGGGGCAGCTGGGCTCCTACGAGCAGTACTTC. Its translation: CASILGQLGSYEQYF.